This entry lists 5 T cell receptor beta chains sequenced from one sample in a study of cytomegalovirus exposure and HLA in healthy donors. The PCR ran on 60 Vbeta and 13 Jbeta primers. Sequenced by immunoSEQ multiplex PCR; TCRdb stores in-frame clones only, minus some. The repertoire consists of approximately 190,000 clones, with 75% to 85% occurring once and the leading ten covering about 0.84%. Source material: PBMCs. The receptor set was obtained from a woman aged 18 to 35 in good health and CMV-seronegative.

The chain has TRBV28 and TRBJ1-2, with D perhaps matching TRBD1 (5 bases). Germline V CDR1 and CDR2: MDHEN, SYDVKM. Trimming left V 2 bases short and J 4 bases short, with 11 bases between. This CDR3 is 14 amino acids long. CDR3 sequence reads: CASSLGTAFYGYTF. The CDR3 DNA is TGTGCCAGCAGTTTAGGGACTGCCTTCTATGGCTACACCTTC.

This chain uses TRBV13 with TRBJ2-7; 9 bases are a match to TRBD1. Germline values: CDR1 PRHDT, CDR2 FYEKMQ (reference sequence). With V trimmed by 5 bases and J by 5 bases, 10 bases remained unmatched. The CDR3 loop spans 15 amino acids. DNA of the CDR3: TGTGCCAGCAGCACGGGACAGGGAAGGGTCCACGAGCAGTACTTC. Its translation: CASSTGQGRVHEQYF.

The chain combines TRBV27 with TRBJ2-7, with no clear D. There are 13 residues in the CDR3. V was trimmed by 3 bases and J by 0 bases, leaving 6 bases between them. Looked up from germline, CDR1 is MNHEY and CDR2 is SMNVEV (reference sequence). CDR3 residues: CASSFSLSYEQYF. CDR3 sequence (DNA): TGTGCCAGCAGTTTCTCACTCTCCTACGAGCAGTACTTC.

CDR3 sequence reads: CASSFTGSYEQFF. As DNA, the CDR3 is TGTGCCAGCAGCTTCACAGGGTCGTATGAGCAGTTCTTC. The chain employs TRBV7-2 and TRBJ2-1; D is possibly TRBD1 (6 bases). From germline, CDR1 is SGHTA and CDR2 FQGNSA. Trimming left V 3 bases short and J 8 bases short, with 11 bases between. The CDR3 spans 13 residues.

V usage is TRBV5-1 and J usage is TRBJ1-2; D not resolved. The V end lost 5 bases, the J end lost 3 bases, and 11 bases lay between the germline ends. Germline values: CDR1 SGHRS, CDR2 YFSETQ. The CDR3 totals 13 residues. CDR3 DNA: TGCGCCAGCAGTAGTATGGAGGACTATGGCTACACCTTC. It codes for CASSSMEDYGYTF.